A selection of T cell receptor beta chains follows, all from one sample in a study of T cell clonotyping in hematopoietic cell transplantation. The protocol was immunoSEQ multiplex PCR, while the TCRdb copy is restricted to in-frame clones and leaves out a portion. The data show under 9,000 clones, 90% to 97% seen once. This specimen consisted of PBMCs, obtained 30 days after allogeneic stem cell transplant. Receptor source: a male patient aged 35-55 years who had an allogeneic stem cell transplant from a related donor, so the T cells may come from the graft donor. Some clones in this sample may be carry-over from other donors' samples. Each CDR3 is given without its conserved first and last residue.

TRBV5-5,ASIQKMGGMTEAF
TRBV10-3,AISESGNSYNEQF
TRBV7-2,ASRPLPGQGAGTEAF
TRBV4-3,ASSQNRGFGQPQH
TRBV7-2,ASSPYGPGTNYEQY
TRBV9,ASSSGQGIYNEQF
TRBV5-1,ASSRKPGQPYNEQF
TRBV18,ASSPRPEGSPLH
TRBV7-9,ASSADRVGQPQH
TRBV11-1,ASSTYRGRFDEQF
TRBV6-6,ASSYRRGPNYGYT
TRBV4-2,ASSQEPGLAVAGELF
TRBV2,ASRSVGAVSGAF
TRBV30,AWSVPGSGNTIY
TRBV10-3,AISESSGIRRTGELF
TRBV15,ATSRDPQGDQPQH
TRBV7-9,ASSFFGGTEAF
TRBV6-5,ASSLRGSNSPLH
TRBV7-8,ASSSRLLGGNTEAF
TRBV10-3,AISATGGANTEAF
TRBV5-1,ASSLAGQNTEAF
TRBV6-5,ASGTTSDLKSTQY
TRBV19,ASTLGEWGTEAF
TRBV30,AWSVLKGQPQH
TRBV9,ASSPGTGLIEQY
TRBV6-5,ASSYSRRGNYGYT
TRBV19,ASSIDDRGAGQPQH
TRBV30,AWGTGWGDTQY
TRBV2,ASSENSGTLTSNTEAF
TRBV14,ASSPTGSPYGYT
TRBV7-6,ASSLVGGGLNEQF
TRBV28,ASSLDRGVSYEQY
TRBV5-4,ASSLFRVGDYGYT
TRBV27,ASSADQTSTDTQY
TRBV4-2,ASSQDLEGADTQY
TRBV9,ASSLASGSGEAF
TRBV30,AWRPGQGTFFGNTIY
TRBV30,AWSRGLGSYEQY
TRBV16,ASSAQAGAGGIRNQPQH
TRBV6-5,ASTSGPKNIQY
TRBV5-8,ASSRRFGQKIPGELF